This T cell receptor (beta chain) comes out of a study of blood T cell repertoires in COVID-19. Looking at the study overall: The United States, Italy and Spain provided the acute and convalescent COVID-19 samples. Nucleic acid was either cDNA or gDNA, and it came from T cells, B-cell-depleted T cells, or PBMCs.

The CDR3 runs to 14 residues. Germline assignment: CDR1 DFQATT and CDR2 SNEGSKA (reference sequence). V gave up 3 bases and J gave up 2 bases, with 14 bases separating them. The assay was immunoSEQ multiplex PCR, and TCRdb's table has in-frame clones only and misses some. The sample comprises around 140,000 clones, approximately 90% of which are singletons, and around 2.9% rests with the top ten. The TCR sequence derives from a man aged 55 to 69 with active or convalescent COVID-19. The chain uses TRBV20-1 and TRBJ2-7, with D unresolved. The sequenced material came from peripheral blood. As DNA, the CDR3 is TGCAGTGCTAGTTTCCCTAGAAGCCCCTACGAGCAGTACTTC. Translating gives CSASFPRSPYEQYF.